The 9 T cell receptor beta chains below all came from one sample that was sequenced in a study of T cells in Graves' hyperthyroidism and ophthalmopathy. There were TCR beta CDR3 regions amplified from RNA transcripts. HTBI primers were used for first-round RT-PCR of the TCR CDR3. Each CDR3 protein gets one entry after TCRdb re-called the multiplex PCR reads with MiXCR. The data show around 760,000 distinct CDR3 sequences, with 35% seen just once and about a third held by the top ten. The sequenced sample consisted of blood. Source of these receptors: a woman aged 40 to 55 with Graves' hyperthyroidism.

The rearrangement links TRBV24-1 to TRBJ2-7, with D possibly being TRBD2 (5 bases). With 1 base removed from V and 6 bases from J, the gap between germline ends came to 9 bases. Germline assignment: CDR1 KGHDR and CDR2 SFDVKD. The CDR3 sequence is 13 residues long. CDR3: CATSDLRGREQYF. The CDR3 region has the DNA TGTGCCACCAGTGATTTACGAGGGCGCGAGCAGTACTTC.

This clonotype was detected a few times. This chain links TRBV7-9 with TRBJ1-6, with D maybe TRBD1 (5 bases). Trimming took 3 bases from V and 3 from J, leaving 9 bases between them. Looked up from germline, CDR1 is SEHNR and CDR2 is FQNEAQ (reference sequence). The CDR3 has 15 amino acids. The DNA for the CDR3 is TGTGCCAGCAGCTTGGGGACTGACTATAATTCACCCCTCCACTTT. Its protein is CASSLGTDYNSPLHF.

The chain links TRBV6-5 to TRBJ1-1; TRBD1 might be the D (5 bases). Per the germline V gene, CDR1 is MNHEY and CDR2 is SVGAGI. V was shortened by 0 bases and J by 12 bases, with 11 bases between the two germline ends. There are 12 residues in the CDR3. CDR3 amino acids: CASSYSGRESFF. The CDR3, as DNA: TGTGCCAGCAGTTACTCGGGCAGGGAGTCTTTCTTT.

Only a few counts were recorded for this clonotype. The chain uses TRBV6-1 and TRBJ1-4; D gene unclear. Trimming left V 9 bases short and J 0 bases short, with 11 bases between. CDR1 is MNHNS, CDR2 SASEGT, per germline. The CDR3 consists of 14 residues. The CDR3 loop reads CASRERATNEKLFF. For the CDR3, the DNA is TGTGCCAGTCGTGAGCGCGCAACTAATGAAAAACTGTTTTTT.

The chain recombines TRBV15 with TRBJ1-6, with D possibly matching TRBD1 (6 bases). V lost 0 bases to trimming and J lost 8 bases, with 14 bases between them. Germline values: CDR1 LNHNV, CDR2 YYDKDF (reference sequence). This CDR3 has 16 residues. CDR3 protein: CATSRDVAGVHSPLHF. The DNA for the CDR3 is TGTGCCACCAGCAGAGATGTTGCAGGGGTGCATTCACCCCTCCACTTT.

This clonotype showed up many times. The CDR3 sequence is CSARDPGQGESGELFF. The DNA of the CDR3 is TGCAGTGCTAGAGATCCGGGACAGGGTGAATCCGGGGAGCTGTTTTTT. The chain couples TRBV20-1 to TRBJ2-2; 9 nucleotides match TRBD1. The CDR3 is made up of 16 amino acids. The V gene end was trimmed by 0 bases and the J gene end by 6 bases; junction bases not matched to a gene: 8. Germline CDR1 DFQATT, CDR2 SNEGSKA (reference sequence).

This rearrangement joins TRBV7-3 to TRBJ1-6, with D maybe TRBD1 (5 bases). Germline CDR1 SGHTA, CDR2 FQGTGA. This CDR3 comprises 13 residues. Trimming cost V 6 bases and J 7 bases, with 10 bases left between them. CDR3 in amino acids: CASRGDLNSPLHF. The CDR3 DNA reads TGTGCCAGCAGGGGGGACCTGAATTCACCCCTCCACTTT.

This clonotype was detected a few times. An end of the junction does not agree with germline; a read error may underlie this. J is TRBJ1-4 and V is TRBV10-3; 10 bases match TRBD1. Germline CDR1 ENHRY, CDR2 SYGVKD. This CDR3 contains 15 residues. CDR3 DNA sequence: TGTGCCAGCAGTGAGACAGGGGGCAGGAGTGAAAAACTGTTTTTT. This codes for CASSETGGRSEKLFF.

This rearrangement joins TRBV19 to TRBJ1-1, with a tentative D call TRBD1 (6 bases). Trimming removed 1 base from V and 10 bases from J, with 19 bases in between. The CDR3 has 15 amino acids. In germline, CDR1 is LNHDA, CDR2 SQIVND (reference sequence). The CDR3 region has the DNA TGTGCCAGTAGTATAGTAGGGGAGGGGGTTTACGGAGCTTTCTTT. Its protein is CASSIVGEGVYGAFF.